This TCR beta chain was retrieved from a study of shared clonotypes between healthy human individuals. The study drew all its donors from Caucasian adults living in Nashville, Tennessee. The investigators split CD4+ cells into a CD45RA+ naive subset and a CD45RA-negative memory subset. The CDR3 spans 12 residues. CDR1 and CDR2 from the germline V gene are MDHEN and SYDVKM. V lost 5 bases to trimming and J lost 11 bases, with 13 bases between them. Study-wide results and limits: Rarefaction gave evidence that sorted-subset sequencing remained incomplete despite large depth.

Here immunoSEQ multiplex PCR was the method, and the copy in TCRdb shows in-frame clones only, minus some. This table has about 2.5 million clones, 85% to 95% appearing once. Concerning this clone: Its antigen is not identified.

This receptor was obtained from a man younger than 30 in good health. Some clones in this sample may be carry-over from other donors' samples. The sample taken for sequencing was naive CD4+ T cells from PBMCs. Subset defined: CD45RA+ positively selected. The chain uses TRBV28 and TRBJ2-1, with D uncertain. CDR3 coding DNA: TGTGCCAGCAGTCCATCCATACGTAAGCAGTTCTTC. It yields the protein CASSPSIRKQFF.